These 5 T cell receptor beta chains share one sample of origin, sequenced in a study of PD-1 blockade in classical Hodgkin lymphoma. Noted time point: cycle 4 day 1 (C4D1), after five to seven weeks of nivolumab. Relapse after autologous stem cell transplantation occurred in every patient, and brentuximab vedotin exposure varied. Sequencing was performed with immunoSEQ multiplex PCR; in TCRdb, only in-frame clones are kept and a portion is missing. The data show about 39,000 clones, around 80% seen once. The sample was peripheral blood mononuclear cells (PBMCs), taken before the fourth cycle of nivolumab. The receptors here all came from a human donor with classical Hodgkin lymphoma.

The chain is built from TRBV4-1 and TRBJ1-6; a possible D gene is TRBD1 (5 bases). This CDR3 spans 14 amino acids. V dropped 1 base and J dropped 10 bases, with 11 bases sitting between them. Germline V gives CDR1 MGHRA, CDR2 YSYEKL. CDR3 protein: CASSQVRGSSPLHF. CDR3 coding DNA: TGCGCCAGCAGCCAAGTACGGGGGAGCTCACCCCTCCACTTT.

The chain recombines TRBV5-4 with TRBJ1-2; D unresolved. The V end lost 0 bases, the J end lost 2 bases, and 14 bases lay between the germline ends. The CDR3 is made up of 16 amino acids. Germline CDR1 is SGHNT and CDR2 is YYREEE (reference sequence). The CDR3 reads CASSLAQKLENYGYTF. As DNA, the CDR3 is TGTGCCAGCAGCTTGGCGCAGAAACTGGAGAACTATGGCTACACCTTC.

This sequence joins TRBV2 and TRBJ2-3; 12 nucleotides line up with TRBD2. Germline V CDR1 and CDR2: SNHLY, FYNNEI. The CDR3 has 17 amino acids. With 4 bases clipped from V and 2 bases from J, the junction kept 7 bases outside the gene matches. CDR3 protein: CASSVPSGGGTTDTQYF. In nucleotides, the CDR3 is TGTGCCAGCAGTGTCCCTAGCGGGGGGGGAACCACAGATACGCAGTATTTT.

The genes are TRBV10-3 and TRBJ2-7; the D is unclear. Trimming pared 4 bases from V and 3 bases from J, leaving 4 bases between. This CDR3 comprises 11 residues. Germline CDR1 and CDR2: ENHRY and SYGVKD. The CDR3 nucleotides read TGTGCCATCAGTGGACACTACGAGCAGTACTTC. It translates to CAISGHYEQYF.

This clone was picked up a small number of times. The CDR3 nucleotides are TGCAGCGTTGTACAGGGGGCTCGCACTGAAGCTTTCTTT. It translates to CSVVQGARTEAFF. The rearrangement uses TRBV29-1 and TRBJ1-1; 9 bases match TRBD1. The length of the CDR3 is 13 residues. Germline CDR1 SQVTM, CDR2 ANQGSEA. The junction had 4 bases not matched to a gene; V was cut back by 4 bases and J by 4 bases.